The 10 T cell receptor beta chains in this list originate from one sample, sequenced in a study of sequential checkpoint blockade in melanoma (dated by TCRdb to between 2018 and 2021). What the treatment or condition label conveys for this sample: randomized to nivolumab then ipilimumab (arm A) or the reverse (arm B). The library came from the immunoSEQ multiplex PCR assay. The table was pulled from immuneACCESS by TCRdb, which kept in-frame rearrangements only. Such tables lose some clones; where checked, under half of the loss comes from unresolved V genes, and the rest has no known cause. The sample data list 990 or so clones, and roughly 25% of these were observed just once. In total, the top ten clones hold 10% of the sample. The source material was tumor tissue (inferred from file names), sampled from a patient given nivolumab and ipilimumab in sequence. These receptors were obtained from a human donor with melanoma.

The V gene is TRBV29-1, the J gene TRBJ2-1, with a possible D match to TRBD2 (6 bases). V lost 6 bases and J 6 bases, leaving 12 bases between the germline ends. Germline V gene lookup returns CDR1 SQVTM and CDR2 ANQGSEA. The CDR3 is 12 residues long. In nucleotides, the CDR3 is TGCAGCGTCACATCAGCGGGCAATGAGCAGTTCTTC. Encoded protein: CSVTSAGNEQFF.

The rearrangement joins TRBV29-1 to TRBJ1-1, with 8 bases that match TRBD1. Germline V CDR1 and CDR2: SQVTM, ANQGSEA. This CDR3 has 14 residues. CDR3 region: CSGSSGGLNTEAFF. In DNA, the CDR3 is TGCAGTGGCAGTTCAGGGGGCTTGAACACTGAAGCTTTCTTT.

The table lists this clone with a few counts. This chain joins TRBV6-8 and TRBJ1-4, with unresolved D. Germline assignment: CDR1 MNHGY and CDR2 SAAAGT. This CDR3 comprises 13 residues. The V and J ends lost 9 bases and 0 bases respectively, with 8 bases between them. CDR3 loop: CASGRATNEKLFF. CDR3 sequence (DNA): TGTGCCAGTGGACGCGCAACTAATGAAAAACTGTTTTTT.

The CDR3 spells CASKDKADQPQHF. The CDR3 DNA follows: TGTGCCAGTAAGGACAAGGCCGATCAGCCCCAGCATTTT. The chain joins TRBV19 to TRBJ1-5; D may be TRBD1 (5 bases). Germline V lookup: CDR1 LNHDA, CDR2 SQIVND (reference sequence). Trimming left V 7 bases short and J 5 bases short, with 12 bases between. The CDR3 spans 13 residues.

This chain joins TRBV11-3 and TRBJ2-7; TRBD2 is a possible D gene (6 bases). V gave up 4 bases and J gave up 3 bases, with 16 bases separating them. This CDR3 contains 15 residues. Germline assignment: CDR1 SGHNT and CDR2 YENEEA. CDR3 DNA: TGTGCCAGCAGCTATTTTAGCGGCGCCCTCTACGAGCAGTACTTC. Translated, it gives CASSYFSGALYEQYF. The variable domain in full, completed from reference TRBV11-3 and TRBJ2-7, reads EAGVVQSPRYKIIEKKQPVAFWCNPISGHNTLYWYLQNLGQGPELLIRYENEEAVDDSQLPKDRFSAERLKGVDSTLKIQPAELGDSAVYLCASSYFSGALYEQYFGPGTRLTVT.

The V call is TRBV30, the J call TRBJ1-1; D is unclear. The CDR3 spans 12 residues. CDR1 is GTSNPN and CDR2 is SVGIG in the germline V gene (reference sequence). Trimming removed 3 bases at V and 1 base at J, with 6 bases between. The CDR3: CAWRGGNTEAFF. The CDR3 nucleotides read TGTGCCTGGAGGGGTGGGAACACTGAAGCTTTCTTT.

J is TRBJ2-3 and V is TRBV6-8; 10 bases match TRBD2. Trimming took 5 bases from V and 6 from J; bases not matched to a gene: 11. Germline CDR1 MNHGY, CDR2 SAAAGT. The CDR3 runs to 16 residues. This CDR3 reads CASSARTSGGRDTQYF. For the CDR3, the DNA is TGTGCCAGCAGTGCTCGGACTAGCGGAGGGCGGGATACGCAGTATTTT.

This clone has a handful of counts. The genes are TRBV28 and TRBJ1-2, with D unclear. Trimming left V 6 bases short and J 4 bases short, with 12 bases between. CDR3 length equals 13 residues. Per the germline V gene, CDR1 is MDHEN and CDR2 is SYDVKM. CDR3 bases: TGTGCCAGCAGCACCGGGCTGCCCTATGGCTACACCTTC. Amino acid sequence: CASSTGLPYGYTF.

This clone came up once. The gene calls are TRBV19 and TRBJ2-7; TRBD2 agrees at 13 bases. Trimming at V came to 6 bases and at J to 0 bases, leaving 2 bases not matched to a gene. Germline CDR1 is LNHDA and CDR2 is SQIVND (reference sequence). CDR3 length: 15 residues. CDR3 in amino acids: CASRRTSGGSYEQYF. In nucleotides, the CDR3 is TGTGCCAGTAGAAGGACTAGCGGGGGCTCCTACGAGCAGTACTTC.

This clone was observed a few times. The chain uses TRBV9 and TRBJ2-7; D perhaps matches TRBD1 (6 bases). Trimming took 0 bases from V and 1 from J, leaving 11 bases between them. The CDR3 loop spans 15 amino acids. Germline V gene data show CDR1 as SGDLS and CDR2 as YYNGEE. The CDR3 DNA follows: TGTGCCAGCAGCGTAGGATCAGGGGAGTCCTACGAGCAGTACTTC. It encodes CASSVGSGESYEQYF.